This TCR beta chain was documented in a study of blood T cell repertoires in COVID-19. Study-wide context: The samples span acute and convalescent COVID-19 from the United States, Italy and Spain. Nucleic acid was either cDNA or gDNA, and it came from T cells, B-cell-depleted T cells, or PBMCs.

Original handling: Estimation of nucleated cell counts was performed using reference gene primer amplification. Using immunoSEQ multiplex PCR, the repertoire was profiled, and TCRdb retains in-frame clones only, with some absent. That table supplies the V and J calls and clone size; D and trimming were determined from the DNA. The sample carries about 170,000 clones, more than 70% recorded once. The CDR3 sequence is 14 residues long. V lost 5 bases, J lost 5 bases, and 4 bases stayed unmatched. The germline CDR1 and CDR2 sequences are KGHSH and LQKENI. The chain recombines TRBV18 with TRBJ2-7; 12 nucleotides agree with TRBD1. The receptor comes from a man aged 50 or older who had recovered from COVID-19. Sequencing was done on a sample of peripheral blood. The CDR3 loop is CASSVGQGADEQYF. The CDR3 DNA reads as TGTGCCAGCTCAGTGGGACAGGGGGCGGACGAGCAGTACTTC. Together with reference TRBV18 and TRBJ2-7, the CDR3 gives the full variable domain: NAGVMQNPRHLVRRRGQEARLRCSPMKGHSHVYWYRQLPEEGLKFMVYLQKENIIDESGMPKERFSAEFPKEGPSILRIQQVVRGDSAAYFCASSVGQGADEQYFGPGTRLTVT.